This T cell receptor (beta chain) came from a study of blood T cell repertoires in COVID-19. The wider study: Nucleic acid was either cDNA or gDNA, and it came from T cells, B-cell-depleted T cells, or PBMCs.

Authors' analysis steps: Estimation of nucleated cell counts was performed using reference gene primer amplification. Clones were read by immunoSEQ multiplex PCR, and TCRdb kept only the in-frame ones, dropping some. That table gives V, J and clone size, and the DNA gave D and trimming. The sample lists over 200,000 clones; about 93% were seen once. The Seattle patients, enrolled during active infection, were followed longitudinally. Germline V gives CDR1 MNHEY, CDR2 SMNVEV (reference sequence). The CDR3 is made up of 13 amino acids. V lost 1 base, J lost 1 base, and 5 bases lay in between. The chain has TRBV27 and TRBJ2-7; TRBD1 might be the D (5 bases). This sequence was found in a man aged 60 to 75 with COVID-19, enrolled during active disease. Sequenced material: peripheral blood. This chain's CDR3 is CASSLYRSYEQYF. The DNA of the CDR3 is TGTGCCAGCAGTTTATACAGGTCCTACGAGCAGTACTTC.